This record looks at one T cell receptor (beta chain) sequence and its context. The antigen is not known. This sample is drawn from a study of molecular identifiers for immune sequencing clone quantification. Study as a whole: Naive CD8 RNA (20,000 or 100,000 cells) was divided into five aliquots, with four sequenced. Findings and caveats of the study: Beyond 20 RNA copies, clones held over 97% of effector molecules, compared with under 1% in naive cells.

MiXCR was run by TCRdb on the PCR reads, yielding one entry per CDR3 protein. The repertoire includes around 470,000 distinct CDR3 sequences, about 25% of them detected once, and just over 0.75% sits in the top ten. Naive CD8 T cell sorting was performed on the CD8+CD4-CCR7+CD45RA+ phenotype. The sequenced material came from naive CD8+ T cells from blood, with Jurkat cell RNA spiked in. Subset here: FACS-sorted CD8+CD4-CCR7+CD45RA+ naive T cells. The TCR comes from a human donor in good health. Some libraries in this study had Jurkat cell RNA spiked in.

CDR3 residues: CASASMNTEAFF. Here the CDR3 DNA reads TGTGCCAGCGCCAGCATGAACACTGAAGCTTTCTTT. The genes are TRBV6-5 and TRBJ1-1; D gene uncertain. Per the germline V gene, CDR1 is MNHEY and CDR2 is SVGAGI. The CDR3 runs 12 residues. V was cut by 8 bases and J by 0 bases, with 7 bases left in between.